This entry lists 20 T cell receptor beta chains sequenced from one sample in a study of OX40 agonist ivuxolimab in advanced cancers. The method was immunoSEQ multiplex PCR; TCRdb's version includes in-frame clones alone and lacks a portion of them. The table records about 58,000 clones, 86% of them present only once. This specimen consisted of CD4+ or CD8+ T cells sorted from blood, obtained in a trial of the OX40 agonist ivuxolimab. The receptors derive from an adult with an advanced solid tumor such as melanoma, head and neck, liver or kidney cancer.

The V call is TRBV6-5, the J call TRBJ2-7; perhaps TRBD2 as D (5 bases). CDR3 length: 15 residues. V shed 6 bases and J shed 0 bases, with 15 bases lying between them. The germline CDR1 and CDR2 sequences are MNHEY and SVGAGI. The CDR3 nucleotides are TGTGCCAGCAGCCAGATAGGACTCGCCTCCTACGAGCAGTACTTC. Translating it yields CASSQIGLASYEQYF.

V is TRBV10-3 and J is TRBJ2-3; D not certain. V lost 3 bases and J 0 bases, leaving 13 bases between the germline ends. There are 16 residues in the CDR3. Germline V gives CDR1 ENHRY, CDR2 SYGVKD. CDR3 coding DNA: TGTGCCATCAGTGATCCTTTGGGGTCCAGCACAGATACGCAGTATTTT. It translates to CAISDPLGSSTDTQYF.

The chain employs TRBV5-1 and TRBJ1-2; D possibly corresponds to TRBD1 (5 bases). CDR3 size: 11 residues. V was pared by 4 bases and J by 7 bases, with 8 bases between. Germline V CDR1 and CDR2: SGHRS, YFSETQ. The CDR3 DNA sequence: TGCGCCAGCAGCCAGGACACTGGCTACACCTTC. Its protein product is CASSQDTGYTF.

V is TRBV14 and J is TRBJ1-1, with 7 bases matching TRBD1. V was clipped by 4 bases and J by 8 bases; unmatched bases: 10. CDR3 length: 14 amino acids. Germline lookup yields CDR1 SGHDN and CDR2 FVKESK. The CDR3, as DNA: TGTGCCAGCAGCCGAGAACAACAGGGGACCGAAGCTTTCTTT. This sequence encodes CASSREQQGTEAFF.

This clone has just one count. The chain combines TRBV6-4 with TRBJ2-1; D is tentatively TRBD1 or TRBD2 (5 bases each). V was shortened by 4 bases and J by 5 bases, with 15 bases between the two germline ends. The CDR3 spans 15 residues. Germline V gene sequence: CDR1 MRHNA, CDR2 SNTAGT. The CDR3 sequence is CASSVEGLSNNEQFF. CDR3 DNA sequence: TGTGCCAGCAGTGTAGAGGGGCTGTCAAACAATGAGCAGTTCTTC.

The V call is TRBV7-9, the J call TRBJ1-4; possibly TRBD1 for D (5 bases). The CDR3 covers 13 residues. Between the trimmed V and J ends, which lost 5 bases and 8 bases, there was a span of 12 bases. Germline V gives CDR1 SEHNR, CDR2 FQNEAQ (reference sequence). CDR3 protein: CASSPAWGEKLFF. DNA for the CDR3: TGTGCCAGCAGCCCAGCTTGGGGCGAAAAACTGTTTTTT.

This chain's CDR3 is CASSPRDTGVGYTF. The CDR3 DNA reads TGTGCCAGCTCACCGAGAGATACAGGGGTTGGCTACACCTTC. V usage is TRBV18 and J usage is TRBJ1-2, with 7 bases matching TRBD1. CDR3 length: 14 amino acids. Trimming took 3 bases from V and 7 from J; bases not matched to a gene: 8. Germline V lookup: CDR1 KGHSH, CDR2 LQKENI.

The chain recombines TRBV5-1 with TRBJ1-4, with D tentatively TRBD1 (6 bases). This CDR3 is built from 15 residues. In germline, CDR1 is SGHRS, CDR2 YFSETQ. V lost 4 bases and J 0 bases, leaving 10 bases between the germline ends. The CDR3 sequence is CASSSSGATNEKLFF. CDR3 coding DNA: TGCGCCAGCAGCAGTTCAGGGGCAACTAATGAAAAACTGTTTTTT.

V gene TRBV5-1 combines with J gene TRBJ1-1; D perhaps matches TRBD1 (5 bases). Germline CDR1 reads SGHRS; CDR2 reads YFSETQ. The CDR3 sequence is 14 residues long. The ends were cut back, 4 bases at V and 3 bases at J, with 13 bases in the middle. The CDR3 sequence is CASSLGDGYTEAFF. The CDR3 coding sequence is TGCGCCAGCAGCCTAGGGGACGGGTACACTGAAGCTTTCTTT. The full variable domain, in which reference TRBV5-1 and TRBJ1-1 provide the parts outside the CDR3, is KAGVTQTPRYLIKTRGQQVTLSCSPISGHRSVSWYQQTPGQGLQFLFEYFSETQRNKGNFPGRFSGRQFSNSRSEMNVSTLELGDSALYLCASSLGDGYTEAFFGQGTRLTVV.

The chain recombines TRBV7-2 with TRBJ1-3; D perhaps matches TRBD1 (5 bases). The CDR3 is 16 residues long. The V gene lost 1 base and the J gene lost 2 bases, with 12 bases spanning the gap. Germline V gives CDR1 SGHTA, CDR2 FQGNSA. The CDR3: CASSLGRGLAGNTIYF. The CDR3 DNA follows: TGTGCCAGCAGCTTAGGGCGGGGGTTGGCTGGAAACACCATATATTTT. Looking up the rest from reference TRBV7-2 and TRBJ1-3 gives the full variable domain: GAGVSQSPSNKVTEKGKDVELRCDPISGHTALYWYRQSLGQGLEFLIYFQGNSAPDKSGLPSDRFSAERTGGSVSTLTIQRTQQEDSAVYLCASSLGRGLAGNTIYFGEGSWLTVV.

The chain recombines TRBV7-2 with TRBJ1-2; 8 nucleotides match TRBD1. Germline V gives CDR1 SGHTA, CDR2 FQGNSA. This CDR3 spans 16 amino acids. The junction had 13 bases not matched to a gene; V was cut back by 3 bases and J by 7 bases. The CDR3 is CASSFIRGPIPIGYTF. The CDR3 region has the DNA TGTGCCAGCAGCTTTATCAGGGGGCCAATCCCCATTGGCTACACCTTC.

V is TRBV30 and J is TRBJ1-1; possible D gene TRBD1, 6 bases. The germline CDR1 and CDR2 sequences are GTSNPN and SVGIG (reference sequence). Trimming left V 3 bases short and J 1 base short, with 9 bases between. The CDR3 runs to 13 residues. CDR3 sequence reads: CAWRGQTNTEAFF. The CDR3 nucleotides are TGTGCCTGGAGAGGACAGACGAACACTGAAGCTTTCTTT.

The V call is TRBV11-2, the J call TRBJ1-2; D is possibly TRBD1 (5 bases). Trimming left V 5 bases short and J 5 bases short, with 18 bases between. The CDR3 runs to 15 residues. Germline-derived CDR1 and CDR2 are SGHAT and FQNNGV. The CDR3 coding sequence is TGTGCCAGCAGCCAAGGTGGGGGGAGCCCTTATGGCTACACCTTC. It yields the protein CASSQGGGSPYGYTF.

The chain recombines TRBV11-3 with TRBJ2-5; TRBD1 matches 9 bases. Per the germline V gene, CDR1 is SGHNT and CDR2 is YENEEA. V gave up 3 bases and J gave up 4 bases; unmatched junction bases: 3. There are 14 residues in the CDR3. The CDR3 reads CASSLGQGGETQYF. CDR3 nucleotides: TGTGCCAGCAGCTTGGGACAGGGTGGAGAGACCCAGTACTTC.

Written as DNA, the CDR3 is TGTGCCAGCAGCCAAGCTTCCGGGACGGGCAATGAAAAACTGTTTTTT. This codes for CASSQASGTGNEKLFF. The chain is built from TRBV4-2 and TRBJ1-4, with D perhaps matching TRBD1 (5 bases). CDR3 length equals 16 residues. Trimming took off 1 base at V and 5 bases at J, with 14 bases between the two ends. Germline CDR1 reads LGHNA; CDR2 reads YNFKEQ.

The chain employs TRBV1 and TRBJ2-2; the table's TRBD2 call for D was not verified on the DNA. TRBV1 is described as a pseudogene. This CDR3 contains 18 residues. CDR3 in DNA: TGCACCAGCAGCCGAGAGACTAGCGGGGGGGCGGGCACCGGGGAGCTGTTTTTT. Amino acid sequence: CTSSRETSGGAGTGELFF.

The CDR3: CASSPSWGGDTEAFF. The CDR3 region has the DNA TGTGCCAGCAGTCCTTCTTGGGGGGGGGACACTGAAGCTTTCTTT. The J gene is TRBJ1-1, the V gene TRBV6-6; possible D gene TRBD1, 5 bases. V dropped 5 bases and J dropped 3 bases, with 16 bases sitting between them. This CDR3 has 15 amino acids. Germline V CDR1 and CDR2: MNHNY, SVGAGI (reference sequence).

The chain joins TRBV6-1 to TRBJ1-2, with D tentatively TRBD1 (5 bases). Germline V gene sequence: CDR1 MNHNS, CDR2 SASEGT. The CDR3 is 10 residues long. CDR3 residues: CATLGGGYTF. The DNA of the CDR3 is TGTGCAACCCTCGGGGGGGGCTACACCTTC.

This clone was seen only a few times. Written as DNA, the CDR3 is TGTGCCAGTAGTATCAAGGGGCTCTATAATTCACCCCTCCACTTT. Its protein product is CASSIKGLYNSPLHF. This sequence joins TRBV19 and TRBJ1-6; weak D call: TRBD1 (5 bases). The CDR3 sequence is 15 residues long. V lost 3 bases and J lost 3, with 9 bases in between. The germline gives CDR1 LNHDA, CDR2 SQIVND (reference sequence).

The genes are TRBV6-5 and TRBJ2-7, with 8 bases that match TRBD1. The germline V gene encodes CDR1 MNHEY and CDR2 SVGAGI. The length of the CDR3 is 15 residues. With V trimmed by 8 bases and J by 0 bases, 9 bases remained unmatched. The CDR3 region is CASGRTGISSYEQYF. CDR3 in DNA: TGTGCCAGCGGACGGACAGGGATCTCCTCCTACGAGCAGTACTTC.